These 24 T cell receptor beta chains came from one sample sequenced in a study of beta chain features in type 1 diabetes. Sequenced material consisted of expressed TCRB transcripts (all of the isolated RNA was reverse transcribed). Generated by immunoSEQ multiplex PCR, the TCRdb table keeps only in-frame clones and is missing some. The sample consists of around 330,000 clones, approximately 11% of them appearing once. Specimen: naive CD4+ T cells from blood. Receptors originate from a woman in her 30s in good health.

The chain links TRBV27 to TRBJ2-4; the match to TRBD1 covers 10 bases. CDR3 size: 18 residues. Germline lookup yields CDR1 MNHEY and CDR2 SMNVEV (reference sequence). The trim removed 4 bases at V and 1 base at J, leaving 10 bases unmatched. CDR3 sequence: CASSSHRQGAEAKNIQYF. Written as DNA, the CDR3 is TGTGCCAGCAGTTCCCACCGACAGGGGGCTGAGGCCAAAAACATTCAGTACTTC.

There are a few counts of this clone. CDR3 DNA: TGTGCCTGGAGGGGGAAACAGGGGATCGACGAGCAGTACTTC. It is translated as CAWRGKQGIDEQYF. This chain links TRBV30 with TRBJ2-7; 7 bases are shared with TRBD1. This CDR3 contains 14 residues. Germline loops: CDR1 GTSNPN, CDR2 SVGIG (reference sequence). V trimming: 3 bases; J trimming: 5 bases; junction bases outside the gene matches: 10.

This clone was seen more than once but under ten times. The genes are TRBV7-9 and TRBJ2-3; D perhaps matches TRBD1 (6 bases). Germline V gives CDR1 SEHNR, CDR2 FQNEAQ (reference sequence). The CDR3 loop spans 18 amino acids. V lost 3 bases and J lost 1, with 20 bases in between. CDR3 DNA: TGTGCCAGCAGCTTCGGGATAATCCGGGACACCGGCACAGATACGCAGTATTTT. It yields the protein CASSFGIIRDTGTDTQYF.

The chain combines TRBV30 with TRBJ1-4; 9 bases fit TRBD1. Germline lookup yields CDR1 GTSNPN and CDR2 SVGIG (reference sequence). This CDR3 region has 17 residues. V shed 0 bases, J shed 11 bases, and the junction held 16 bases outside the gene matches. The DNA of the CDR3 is TGTGCCTGGAGTGTTGGTTTGGCCGGGACAGGGCGAGAGAAACTGTTTTTT. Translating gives CAWSVGLAGTGREKLFF.

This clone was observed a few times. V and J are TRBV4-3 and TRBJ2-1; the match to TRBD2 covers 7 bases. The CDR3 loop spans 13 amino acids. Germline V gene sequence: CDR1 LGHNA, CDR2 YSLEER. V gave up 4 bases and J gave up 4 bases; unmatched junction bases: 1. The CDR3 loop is CASSRAGYNEQFF. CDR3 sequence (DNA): TGCGCCAGCAGCCGAGCGGGATACAATGAGCAGTTCTTC.

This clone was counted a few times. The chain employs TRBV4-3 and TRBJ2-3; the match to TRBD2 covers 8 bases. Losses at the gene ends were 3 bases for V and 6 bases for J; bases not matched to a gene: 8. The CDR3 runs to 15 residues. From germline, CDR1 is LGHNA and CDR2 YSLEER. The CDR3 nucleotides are TGCGCCAGCAGCCAGAGAAGCGGGGGCGCGGATACGCAGTATTTT. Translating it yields CASSQRSGGADTQYF.

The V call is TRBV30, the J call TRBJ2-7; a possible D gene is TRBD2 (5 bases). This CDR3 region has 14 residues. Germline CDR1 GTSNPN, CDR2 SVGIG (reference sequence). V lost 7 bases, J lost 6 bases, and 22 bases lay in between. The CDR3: CASSGNLIVGEQYF. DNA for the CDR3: TGTGCCTCCTCCGGGAACCTAATTGTCGGCGAGCAGTACTTC. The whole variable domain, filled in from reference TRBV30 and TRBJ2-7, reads SQTIHQWPATLVQPVGSPLSLECTVEGTSNPNLYWYRQAAGRGLQLLFYSVGIGQISSEVPQNLSASRPQDRQFILSSKKLLLSDSGFYLCASSGNLIVGEQYFGPGTRLTVT.

The CDR3 region is CASSVDPASTDTQYF. The DNA of the CDR3 is TGTGCCAGCAGCGTAGACCCAGCGAGCACAGATACGCAGTATTTT. The chain has TRBV9 and TRBJ2-3; D is unclear. V shed 0 bases and J shed 0 bases, with 8 bases lying between them. This CDR3 has 15 amino acids. Germline lookup yields CDR1 SGDLS and CDR2 YYNGEE. Together with reference TRBV9 and TRBJ2-3, the CDR3 gives the full variable domain: DSGVTQTPKHLITATGQRVTLRCSPRSGDLSVYWYQQSLDQGLQFLIQYYNGEERAKGNILERFSAQQFPDLHSELNLSSLELGDSALYFCASSVDPASTDTQYFGPGTRLTVL.

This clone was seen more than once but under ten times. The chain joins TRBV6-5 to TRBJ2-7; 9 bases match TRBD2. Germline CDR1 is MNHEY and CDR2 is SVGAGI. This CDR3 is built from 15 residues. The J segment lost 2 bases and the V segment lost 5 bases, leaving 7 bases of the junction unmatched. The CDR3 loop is CASSGSGRQAYEQYF. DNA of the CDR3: TGTGCCAGCAGTGGTAGCGGGAGACAGGCCTACGAGCAGTACTTC.

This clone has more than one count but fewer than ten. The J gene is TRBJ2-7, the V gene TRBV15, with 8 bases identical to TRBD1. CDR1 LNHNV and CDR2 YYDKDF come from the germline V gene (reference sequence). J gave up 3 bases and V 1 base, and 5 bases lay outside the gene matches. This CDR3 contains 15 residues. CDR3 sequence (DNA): TGTGCCACCAGCAGAGGGACAGGGTCACTCTACGAGCAGTACTTC. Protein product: CATSRGTGSLYEQYF. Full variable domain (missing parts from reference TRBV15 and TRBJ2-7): DAMVIQNPRYQVTQFGKPVTLSCSQTLNHNVMYWYQQKSSQAPKLLFHYYDKDFNNEADTPDNFQSRRPNTSFCFLDIRSPGLGDTAMYLCATSRGTGSLYEQYFGPGTRLTVT.

CDR3 amino acids: CATSSSTGFNQPQHF. The CDR3 region has the DNA TGTGCCACCAGCAGTTCAACAGGGTTCAATCAGCCCCAGCATTTT. The chain recombines TRBV15 with TRBJ1-5, with a possible D match to TRBD1 (6 bases). Trimming took 3 bases from V and 3 from J, leaving 12 bases between them. The V gene's germline CDR1 is LNHNV and CDR2 YYDKDF (reference sequence). The length of the CDR3 is 15 residues.

In nucleotides, the CDR3 is TGTGCCAGCTCACCCTTTGACAGCAACACTGAAGCTTTCTTT. It is translated as CASSPFDSNTEAFF. The chain combines TRBV18 with TRBJ1-1, with TRBD1 as a possible D gene (5 bases). CDR1 and CDR2 from the germline V gene are KGHSH and LQKENI. V dropped 3 bases and J dropped 2 bases, with 10 bases sitting between them. The CDR3 length is 14 residues.

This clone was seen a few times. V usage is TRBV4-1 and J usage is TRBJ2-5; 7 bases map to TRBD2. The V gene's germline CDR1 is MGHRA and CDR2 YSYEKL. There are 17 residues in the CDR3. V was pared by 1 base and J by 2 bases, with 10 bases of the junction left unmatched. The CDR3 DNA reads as TGCGCCAGCAGCCAAGTTCATCCTAGCGGAATTCAAGAGACCCAGTACTTC. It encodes CASSQVHPSGIQETQYF.

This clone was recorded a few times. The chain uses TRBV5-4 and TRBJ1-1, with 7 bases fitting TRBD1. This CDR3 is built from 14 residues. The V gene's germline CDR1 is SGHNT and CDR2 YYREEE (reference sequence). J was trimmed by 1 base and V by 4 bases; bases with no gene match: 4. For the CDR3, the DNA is TGTGCCAGCAGCCAACAGGGGTGGAACACTGAAGCTTTCTTT. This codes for CASSQQGWNTEAFF.

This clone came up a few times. CDR3 loop: CASSPDSADTQYF. In DNA, the CDR3 is TGTGCCAGCAGCCCAGACAGCGCAGATACGCAGTATTTT. The V gene is TRBV2, the J gene TRBJ2-3; D might be TRBD1 (5 bases). CDR3 size: 13 residues. The V gene's germline CDR1 is SNHLY and CDR2 FYNNEI. V was clipped by 6 bases and J by 4 bases, with 11 bases between them.

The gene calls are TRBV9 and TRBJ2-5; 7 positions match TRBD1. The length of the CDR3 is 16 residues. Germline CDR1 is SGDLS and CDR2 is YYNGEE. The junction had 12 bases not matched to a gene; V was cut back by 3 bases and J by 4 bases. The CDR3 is CASSALGAGGRETQYF. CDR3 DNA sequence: TGTGCCAGCAGCGCACTCGGGGCAGGGGGTAGAGAGACCCAGTACTTC.

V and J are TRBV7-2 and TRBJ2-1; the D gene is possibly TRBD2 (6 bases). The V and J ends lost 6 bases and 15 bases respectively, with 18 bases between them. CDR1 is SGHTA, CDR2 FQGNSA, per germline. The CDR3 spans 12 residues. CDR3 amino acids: CASRLATGYPFF. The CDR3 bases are TGTGCCAGCAGGCTAGCGACCGGATACCCGTTCTTC.

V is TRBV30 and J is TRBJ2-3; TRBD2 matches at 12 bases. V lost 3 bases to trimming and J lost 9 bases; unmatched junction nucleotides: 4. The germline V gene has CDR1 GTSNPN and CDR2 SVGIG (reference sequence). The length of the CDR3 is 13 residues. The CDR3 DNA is TGTGCCTGGAGGACTAGCGGGAGTCGCACGCAGTATTTT. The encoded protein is CAWRTSGSRTQYF.

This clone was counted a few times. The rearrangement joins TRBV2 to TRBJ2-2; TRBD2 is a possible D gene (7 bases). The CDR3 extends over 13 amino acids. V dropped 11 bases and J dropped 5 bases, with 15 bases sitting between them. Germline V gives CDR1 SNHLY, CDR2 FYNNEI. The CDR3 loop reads CAGRAGETGELFF. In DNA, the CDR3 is TGTGCCGGGAGGGCAGGGGAAACCGGGGAGCTGTTTTTT.

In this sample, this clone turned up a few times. This CDR3 reads CASSPGTSGSTQYF. CDR3 coding DNA: TGTGCCAGCAGCCCTGGGACTAGCGGTTCCACCCAGTACTTC. This chain joins TRBV5-4 and TRBJ2-5, with 11 positions matching TRBD2. V shed 4 bases and J 8 bases; nucleotides not matched to a gene: 7. The CDR3 sequence is 14 residues long. Germline V gene lookup returns CDR1 SGHNT and CDR2 YYREEE (reference sequence).

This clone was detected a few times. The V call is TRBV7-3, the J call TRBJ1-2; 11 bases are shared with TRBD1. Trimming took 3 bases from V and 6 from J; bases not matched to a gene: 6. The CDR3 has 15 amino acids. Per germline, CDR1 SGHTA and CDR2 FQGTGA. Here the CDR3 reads CASSFGTGGVDGYTF. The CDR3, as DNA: TGTGCCAGCAGCTTCGGGACAGGGGGAGTTGATGGCTACACCTTC.

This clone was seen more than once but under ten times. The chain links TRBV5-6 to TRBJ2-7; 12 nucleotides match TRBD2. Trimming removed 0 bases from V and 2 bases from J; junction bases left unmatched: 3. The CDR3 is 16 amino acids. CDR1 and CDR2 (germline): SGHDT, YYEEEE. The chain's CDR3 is CASSLATSGRTYEQYF. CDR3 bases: TGTGCCAGCAGCTTGGCGACTAGCGGGAGAACCTACGAGCAGTACTTC.

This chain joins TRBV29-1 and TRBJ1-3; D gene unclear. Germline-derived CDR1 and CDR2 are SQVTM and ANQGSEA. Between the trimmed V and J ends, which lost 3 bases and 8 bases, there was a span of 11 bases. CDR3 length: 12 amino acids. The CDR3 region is CSVEPPGDTIYF. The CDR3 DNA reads TGCAGCGTTGAGCCCCCCGGAGACACCATATATTTT. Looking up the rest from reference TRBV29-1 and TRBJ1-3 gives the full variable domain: SAVISQKPSRDICQRGTSLTIQCQVDSQVTMMFWYRQQPGQSLTLIATANQGSEATYESGFVIDKFPISRPNLTFSTLTVSNMSPEDSSIYLCSVEPPGDTIYFGEGSWLTVV.

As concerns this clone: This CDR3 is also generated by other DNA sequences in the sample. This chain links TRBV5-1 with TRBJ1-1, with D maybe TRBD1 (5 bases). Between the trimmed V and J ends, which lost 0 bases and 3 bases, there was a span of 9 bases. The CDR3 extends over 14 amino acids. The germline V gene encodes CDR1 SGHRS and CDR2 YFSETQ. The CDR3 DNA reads TGCGCCAGCAGCTTGGCCGGGGGGGACACTGAAGCTTTCTTT. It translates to CASSLAGGDTEAFF.